Each of the 22 T cell receptor beta chains below was sequenced from the same sample in a study of cytomegalovirus exposure and HLA in healthy donors. The PCR used 60 Vbeta and 13 Jbeta primers. The repertoire was sequenced with immunoSEQ multiplex PCR; TCRdb's copy has only in-frame clones and lacks some. The table records some 170,000 clones, approximately 80% of them present only once. The material sequenced was PBMCs. The receptors shown here come from a man between 18 and 29 years old in good health and CMV-seropositive.

The genes are TRBV21-1 and TRBJ2-2; whether TRBD1, the table's D call, matches the DNA was not checked. TRBV21-1 is annotated as a pseudogene. The CDR3 covers 16 residues. CDR3 in DNA: TGTGCCAGCAGCACGGACAGGGAGGACGTGCCCGGGGAGCTGTTTTTT. Protein sequence: CASSTDREDVPGELFF.

The chain employs TRBV7-2 and TRBJ1-2; 12 nucleotides agree with TRBD1. The CDR3 is 18 residues long. The germline V gene has CDR1 SGHTA and CDR2 FQGNSA. Trimming cost V 2 bases and J 3 bases; bases outside gene matches: 10. The CDR3 DNA sequence: TGTGCCAGCAGCTTACCCGGGACAGGGGGCTTAGCTTACTATGGCTACACCTTC. Its protein is CASSLPGTGGLAYYGYTF.

The chain employs TRBV28 and TRBJ1-1; the match to TRBD1 covers 8 bases. This CDR3 has 15 residues. Germline V gene lookup returns CDR1 MDHEN and CDR2 SYDVKM. With 5 bases clipped from V and 1 base from J, the junction kept 6 bases outside the gene matches. Here the CDR3 reads CASSPSDRENTEAFF. The DNA of the CDR3 is TGTGCCAGCAGTCCCTCGGACAGGGAGAACACTGAAGCTTTCTTT.

This rearrangement joins TRBV28 to TRBJ2-1, with 8 bases that match TRBD1. V lost 5 bases and J lost 8; bases outside the gene matches: 5. The length of the CDR3 is 13 residues. The germline V gene has CDR1 MDHEN and CDR2 SYDVKM. CDR3 sequence (DNA): TGTGCCAGCAGTACGACAGGGGCGGATGAGCAGTTCTTC. Translating gives CASSTTGADEQFF.

The rearrangement joins TRBV19 to TRBJ2-2; possible D gene TRBD2, 6 bases. CDR3 length: 14 residues. Trimming removed 2 bases at V and 7 bases at J, with 11 bases between. Germline loops: CDR1 LNHDA, CDR2 SQIVND (reference sequence). This chain's CDR3 is CASSITGGDGELFF. The CDR3 region has the DNA TGTGCCAGTAGTATAACAGGAGGGGACGGGGAGCTGTTTTTT.

CDR3 residues: CASSGLDRGDTEAFF. DNA for the CDR3: TGTGCCAGCAGTGGACTGGACAGGGGGGATACTGAAGCTTTCTTT. The chain recombines TRBV25-1 with TRBJ1-1, with 10 bases identical to TRBD1. Unmatched junction bases numbered 7, after V lost 4 bases and J lost 5 bases. CDR1 is MGHDK and CDR2 is SYGVNS in the germline V gene. This CDR3 comprises 15 residues.

This clone was seen a single time. This rearrangement joins TRBV9 to TRBJ2-7; 8 bases match TRBD2. Germline loops: CDR1 SGDLS, CDR2 YYNGEE. Trimming removed 4 bases from V and 0 bases from J; junction bases left unmatched: 6. This CDR3 is 15 amino acids long. CDR3 nucleotides: TGTGCCAGCAGCCCCCGGGGGGGAGGCTCCTACGAGCAGTACTTC. Translated: CASSPRGGGSYEQYF. Using reference TRBV9 and TRBJ2-7 for the parts outside the CDR3, the full variable domain is DSGVTQTPKHLITATGQRVTLRCSPRSGDLSVYWYQQSLDQGLQFLIQYYNGEERAKGNILERFSAQQFPDLHSELNLSSLELGDSALYFCASSPRGGGSYEQYFGPGTRLTVT.

J is TRBJ2-3 and V is TRBV9; the D is unclear. V was cut by 3 bases and J by 4 bases, with 9 bases left in between. The CDR3 totals 13 residues. Looked up from germline, CDR1 is SGDLS and CDR2 is YYNGEE. The CDR3 DNA is TGTGCCAGCAGCGCTAAAACGGCAGATACGCAGTATTTT. Protein sequence: CASSAKTADTQYF.

The chain employs TRBV5-1 and TRBJ2-7; unclear D gene. V lost 2 bases, J lost 0 bases, and 15 bases lay in between. Germline CDR1 and CDR2: SGHRS and YFSETQ. The CDR3 extends over 16 amino acids. CDR3 region: CASSLGLQVSSYEQYF. DNA for the CDR3: TGCGCCAGCAGCTTAGGTTTGCAGGTATCCTCCTACGAGCAGTACTTC.

The rearrangement uses TRBV7-7 and TRBJ2-1, with D possibly TRBD2 on 8 matching bases. V lost 3 bases and J 4 bases, leaving 13 bases between the germline ends. The CDR3 totals 15 residues. Per germline, CDR1 SSHAT and CDR2 FNYEAQ (reference sequence). The CDR3 sequence: CASSFGRGPYNEQFF. CDR3 nucleotide sequence: TGTGCCAGCAGCTTCGGGAGGGGGCCGTACAATGAGCAGTTCTTC.

This chain links TRBV29-1 with TRBJ2-1; 9 bases agree with TRBD1. The CDR3 runs to 19 residues. Trimming at V came to 1 base and at J to 2 bases, leaving 15 bases not matched to a gene. Looked up from germline, CDR1 is SQVTM and CDR2 is ANQGSEA. CDR3 residues: CSVEGTGQGGLAPYNEQFF. The CDR3 nucleotides are TGCAGCGTTGAAGGTACGGGACAGGGTGGTCTGGCCCCCTACAATGAGCAGTTCTTC.

The gene calls are TRBV6-6 and TRBJ2-1; D might be TRBD2 (6 bases). This CDR3 spans 10 amino acids. Trimming took off 8 bases at V and 9 bases at J, with 8 bases between the two ends. The germline V gene encodes CDR1 MNHNY and CDR2 SVGAGI (reference sequence). CDR3 amino acids: CASGRGEQFF. The CDR3 nucleotides read TGTGCCAGCGGGCGGGGTGAGCAGTTCTTC.

The chain employs TRBV28 and TRBJ2-3, with D maybe TRBD1 (5 bases). Trimming stripped 4 bases from V and 2 bases from J, with 13 bases between. The CDR3 has 15 amino acids. Germline-derived CDR1 and CDR2 are MDHEN and SYDVKM. In DNA form, the CDR3 reads TGTGCCAGCAGTTCGCAGGGTGCCGTCACAGATACGCAGTATTTT. Protein product: CASSSQGAVTDTQYF.

There are a few counts of this clone. This chain links TRBV25-1 with TRBJ2-3; a possible D gene is TRBD1 (6 bases). Germline assignment: CDR1 MGHDK and CDR2 SYGVNS. CDR3 length: 14 residues. The V and J ends lost 6 bases and 4 bases respectively, with 14 bases between them. This CDR3 reads CASSTRGGPDTQYF. Here the CDR3 DNA reads TGTGCCAGCAGCACCAGGGGCGGCCCAGATACGCAGTATTTT.

The rearrangement joins TRBV4-3 to TRBJ1-2; D may be TRBD1 (5 bases). Trimming removed 4 bases at V and 3 bases at J, with 12 bases between. There are 14 residues in the CDR3. Germline V gives CDR1 LGHNA, CDR2 YSLEER. The CDR3: CASSLGQADYGYTF. The CDR3 nucleotides read TGCGCCAGCAGCCTGGGGCAGGCGGACTATGGCTACACCTTC.

This rearrangement joins TRBV10-3 to TRBJ2-7; 7 bases line up with TRBD1. Per the germline V gene, CDR1 is ENHRY and CDR2 is SYGVKD. V trimming: 5 bases; J trimming: 1 base; junction bases outside the gene matches: 5. The CDR3 consists of 14 residues. The CDR3 sequence is CAISLTGQSYEQYF. The CDR3 DNA reads as TGTGCCATCAGTCTGACAGGGCAGTCCTACGAGCAGTACTTC.

The chain joins TRBV5-1 to TRBJ1-4; a weak D match, TRBD1 (5 bases). CDR3 length: 15 residues. CDR1 and CDR2 from the germline V gene are SGHRS and YFSETQ. Deletions cut 5 bases from V and 7 bases from J, with 18 bases between. The CDR3, as DNA: TGCGCCAGCAGGATAGATGACAGCCGTAGTGAAAAACTGTTTTTT. This encodes CASRIDDSRSEKLFF.

This chain joins TRBV2 and TRBJ2-5; D gene uncertain. The V gene lost 6 bases and the J gene lost 1 base, with 15 bases spanning the gap. The CDR3 loop spans 15 amino acids. The V gene's germline CDR1 is SNHLY and CDR2 FYNNEI. Written as DNA, the CDR3 is TGTGCCAGCAGAGAATCCCGGCCTAGCCAAGAGACCCAGTACTTC. Amino acids: CASRESRPSQETQYF.

The chain joins TRBV21-1 to TRBJ1-1; the table assigns TRBD1, which was not confirmed against the DNA. TRBV21-1 is a pseudogene. The CDR3 spans 15 residues. CDR3: CASSTQRGGNTEAFF. DNA for the CDR3: TGTGCCAGCAGCACCCAGAGAGGGGGGAACACTGAAGCTTTCTTT.

The chain employs TRBV28 and TRBJ1-1; D is unresolved. Trimming took off 5 bases at V and 4 bases at J, with 14 bases between the two ends. The germline V gene encodes CDR1 MDHEN and CDR2 SYDVKM. The CDR3 contains 14 residues. The CDR3 sequence is CASSPPKRSTEAFF. DNA for the CDR3: TGTGCCAGCAGTCCCCCGAAGAGAAGCACTGAAGCTTTCTTT.

The chain uses TRBV6-5 and TRBJ1-1; the D is unclear. Looked up from germline, CDR1 is MNHEY and CDR2 is SVGAGI. The CDR3 contains 15 residues. The V and J ends lost 0 bases and 0 bases respectively, with 8 bases between them. The CDR3 protein is CASSYSGPLNTEAFF. The CDR3, as DNA: TGTGCCAGCAGTTACTCGGGCCCCCTGAACACTGAAGCTTTCTTT.

J is TRBJ2-7 and V is TRBV6-5; 8 bases align to TRBD1. V shed 2 bases, J shed 4 bases, and the junction held 7 bases outside the gene matches. The CDR3 is 15 amino acids. CDR1 MNHEY and CDR2 SVGAGI come from the germline V gene. As DNA, the CDR3 is TGTGCCAGCAGTTACCACGGACAGGGTCGGTACGAGCAGTACTTC. The encoded protein is CASSYHGQGRYEQYF.